Only one count was recorded for the clone carrying this T cell receptor beta chain. Adults between roughly 18 and 89 years of age took part from about two dozen US areas. V lost 4 bases, J lost 5 bases, and 14 bases lay in between. CDR1 is PRHDT, CDR2 FYEKMQ, per germline (reference sequence). CDR3 length: 15 amino acids. These data come from a study of blood T cell repertoires in COVID-19. Study background: Sites in the United States, Italy and Spain provided acute and convalescent COVID-19 samples. T cells, B-cell-depleted T cells, or PBMCs supplied cDNA or gDNA.

Authors' processing steps: Cell counts per sample came from amplifying reference gene primers. The protocol was immunoSEQ multiplex PCR, while the TCRdb copy is restricted to in-frame clones and leaves out a portion. D and trimming were read from the DNA, whereas the V and J calls and clone size are those reported in that table. The sample contains 400,000 to 550,000 clones, nearly 90% of which appear only once. The rearrangement joins TRBV13 to TRBJ2-2; D may be TRBD1 (5 bases). This clonotype was obtained from a woman between 18 and 29 years old with acute COVID-19. Sequences were obtained from PBMCs or T cells enriched from blood (not recorded which). CDR3 sequence reads: CASSSTQGNTGELFF. CDR3 DNA sequence: TGTGCCAGCAGCTCTACCCAGGGAAATACCGGGGAGCTGTTTTTT.